Sequencing of this T cell receptor (beta chain) was carried out in a study of blood T cell repertoires in COVID-19 (TCRdb year 2020). With respect to the entire study: The collaborator samples originated in the United States, Italy and Spain and spanned the acute and convalescent phases of COVID-19. The material from the prospective study consisted of cDNA or gDNA derived from T cells, B-cell-depleted T cells, or PBMCs. Subjects who had been exposed to COVID-19, were actively infected with it, or had recovered from it provided the deeply sampled blood TCRbeta repertoires that made up the dataset. A freely available public database, intended as a resource for researchers studying the immune response to SARS-CoV-2, is where the repertoires were released. The samples were drawn from two sources: the first 160 participants of the ongoing ImmuneRACE study, and 1,000 to 1,500 subjects contributed by 6 global collaborators. Sample metadata almost always included a de-identified subject ID, COVID-19 status, age in years and sex. Where HLA class I and class II types were available, the types were taken from metadata supplied by the sample provider, not from assay-based typing. General study outcomes and caveats: How much clinical and demographic metadata was included differed by source and by participant, and the metadata was provided uncurated.

One collaborating source in Seattle enrolled patients while the patients were actively infected and followed the patients over time throughout the course of disease. Each collaborating institution followed its own protocols to collect whole blood in K2EDTA tubes. For TCRbeta analysis, collaborator samples were shipped as frozen whole blood, as isolated PBMCs, or as DNA extracted from either sample type. TCRbeta CDR3 regions were amplified from genomic DNA using the immunoSEQ Assay, a bias-controlled multiplex PCR. As for the original processing: The number of nucleated cells in each sample was estimated by amplification of reference gene primers within the assay. To quantify the absolute abundance of each unique TCRbeta CDR3 rearrangement, sequence reads were collapsed and filtered. Productive Simpson clonality was computed per sample as the square root of Simpson's diversity index over productive rearrangements. Entries here come from immuneACCESS through TCRdb and include only in-frame sequences with V and J called. Some clones fail to appear in such tables; in the studies checked, an unresolved V gene covers under half of the shortfall, and the cause of the remainder is unknown. From that table come the V and J calls and clone size; the DNA was used to work out D and trimming. Within this sample are 150,000 to 250,000 clones, with roughly 94% of them counted one time only. Approximately 0.69% of the sample is in the top ten clones.

The CDR3 numbers 15 residues from cysteine through phenylalanine. The only DNA kept is the CDR3, 45 bases in frame from the first base. Trimming at the junction amounts to 0 bases on V and 0 bases on J, and the germline ends lie 8 bases apart. CDR1 is given as MNHEY and CDR2 as SVGAGI, both from the germline V gene. Details on this clone: Its target antigen remains unknown. One base away there is no much larger clone; base qualities are not given.

The rearrangement joined TRBV6-5 to TRBJ1-2, with no confidently assigned D gene. Sequencing was done on a sample of peripheral blood. The sequence came from a man aged 30-40 years with COVID-19, enrolled during active disease. The DNA sequence is given as TGTGCCAGCAGTTACTCGGAGCGGCCTAACTATGGCTACACCTTC. It codes for CASSYSERPNYGYTF.